A single sample gave rise to the 5 T cell receptor beta chains below, sequenced in a study of T cell responses to AZD1222 COVID-19 vaccine. Repertoires were generated with immunoSEQ multiplex PCR, while TCRdb's copy carries only in-frame clones and drops some. The table lists around 120,000 clones, around 85% of them singletons. The source material was peripheral blood, sampled on day 0 of AZD1222 vaccination. The receptors originated from an adult in good health.

The chain joins TRBV7-8 to TRBJ1-3; D call uncertain. V was clipped by 4 bases and J by 2 bases, with 15 bases between them. The germline gives CDR1 SGHVS, CDR2 FQNEAQ. This CDR3 is built from 16 residues. The CDR3: CASSSALDRTGNTIYF. The CDR3 DNA reads as TGTGCCAGCAGCTCCGCACTGGACCGGACTGGAAACACCATATATTTT.

The chain uses TRBV6-2 or TRBV6-3 and TRBJ1-5, with D unclear. CDR3 length: 14 residues. Germline V CDR1 and CDR2: MNHEY, SVGEGT. Trimming took off 2 bases at V and 4 bases at J, with 9 bases between the two ends. The CDR3, as DNA: TGTGCCAGCAGTTACCCGAACGCAAATCAGCCCCAGCATTTT. Its protein is CASSYPNANQPQHF.

CDR3 in DNA: TGTGCTAGTGGCCACAGGGAAGAATCACCCCTCCACTTT. Encoded protein: CASGHREESPLHF. The chain couples TRBV12-5 to TRBJ1-6, with D possibly matching TRBD1 (6 bases). Trimming pared 6 bases from V and 10 bases from J, leaving 13 bases between. Germline V CDR1 and CDR2: LGHNT, FRNRAP. The CDR3 runs to 13 residues.

The rearrangement links TRBV7-6 to TRBJ1-1, with D possibly TRBD1 on 6 matching bases. The germline V and J ends were trimmed by 6 bases and 2 bases, with 13 bases remaining between them. The CDR3 has 14 residues. Per germline, CDR1 SGHVS and CDR2 FNYEAQ. The CDR3 DNA reads TGTGCCAGCAGTGCTGGACAGACAAACACTGAAGCTTTCTTT. Its translation: CASSAGQTNTEAFF.

The chain uses TRBV5-1 and TRBJ2-1; TRBD2 matches 11 bases. Losses at the gene ends were 3 bases for V and 2 bases for J; bases not matched to a gene: 7. The CDR3 is 17 residues long. Germline lookup yields CDR1 SGHRS and CDR2 YFSETQ. CDR3 sequence (DNA): TGCGCCAGCAGCTCTACCATGGGACTAGCGGCCTACAATGAGCAGTTCTTC. It is translated as CASSSTMGLAAYNEQFF.